The 9 T cell receptor beta chains in this list originate from one sample, sequenced in a study of blood T cell repertoires in COVID-19. Libraries were prepared by immunoSEQ multiplex PCR; TCRdb keeps only in-frame clonotypes and omits some of them. The data hold 150,000 or so clones, with about four fifths observed a single time. The sequenced material came from PBMCs or T cells enriched from blood (not recorded which). These TCRs come from a man between 50 and 59 years old who had recovered from COVID-19.

The V call is TRBV9, the J call TRBJ2-1, with TRBD2 matching over 12 bases. This CDR3 spans 19 amino acids. The germline gives CDR1 SGDLS, CDR2 YYNGEE. Trimming took 0 bases from V and 1 from J; bases not matched to a gene: 8. The CDR3 is CASSVGLAGARGSYNEQFF. The CDR3 DNA follows: TGTGCCAGCAGCGTAGGACTAGCGGGGGCCAGGGGATCCTACAATGAGCAGTTCTTC.

The CDR3 reads CASSPGLATDTQYF. CDR3 DNA sequence: TGTGCCAGCAGCCCCGGACTAGCGACAGATACGCAGTATTTT. This chain uses TRBV7-3 with TRBJ2-3; 9 nucleotides match TRBD2. CDR3 length equals 14 residues. V lost 5 bases to trimming and J lost 3 bases; unmatched junction nucleotides: 3. Germline assignment: CDR1 SGHTA and CDR2 FQGTGA.

The rearrangement joins TRBV5-6 to TRBJ1-2, with TRBD1 matching over 7 bases. Germline V lookup: CDR1 SGHDT, CDR2 YYEEEE. The CDR3 spans 13 residues. V lost 4 bases to trimming and J lost 8 bases; unmatched junction nucleotides: 8. As DNA, the CDR3 is TGTGCCAGCAGCCCGGGAGGGGGCAGAGGCTACACCTTC. Translating gives CASSPGGGRGYTF.

Comments on this clone: This same CDR3 is encoded by further DNA sequences in the sample. This sequence joins TRBV18 and TRBJ1-2; D not certain. CDR1 and CDR2 from the germline V gene are KGHSH and LQKENI. The CDR3 sequence is 13 residues long. V dropped 3 bases and J dropped 5 bases, with 10 bases sitting between them. The CDR3 DNA reads as TGTGCCAGCTCACCGGATCGGGTGTATGGCTACACCTTC. Residues: CASSPDRVYGYTF. Supplemented by reference TRBV18 and TRBJ1-2, the full variable domain reads NAGVMQNPRHLVRRRGQEARLRCSPMKGHSHVYWYRQLPEEGLKFMVYLQKENIIDESGMPKERFSAEFPKEGPSILRIQQVVRGDSAAYFCASSPDRVYGYTFGSGTRLTVV.

The rearrangement links TRBV5-1 to TRBJ2-5, with 8 bases fitting TRBD1. The germline gives CDR1 SGHRS, CDR2 YFSETQ. Trimming removed 4 bases from V and 4 bases from J; junction bases left unmatched: 9. This CDR3 has 15 residues. For the CDR3, the DNA is TGCGCCAGCAGCCCAGACAGGGGAATCGGAGAGACCCAGTACTTC. Translated, it gives CASSPDRGIGETQYF.

The V and J genes are TRBV15 and TRBJ2-2; 11 nucleotides line up with TRBD1. V lost 3 bases and J lost 2; bases outside the gene matches: 2. Per the germline V gene, CDR1 is LNHNV and CDR2 is YYDKDF (reference sequence). The CDR3 is 16 amino acids. The CDR3 bases are TGTGCCACCAGCAGGGGACAGGGGGAAAACACCGGGGAGCTGTTTTTT. Protein product: CATSRGQGENTGELFF.

The chain has TRBV6-5 and TRBJ2-7; TRBD2 aligns across 10 bases. The J segment lost 3 bases and the V segment lost 7 bases, leaving 6 bases of the junction unmatched. The CDR3 has 14 amino acids. CDR1 MNHEY and CDR2 SVGAGI come from the germline V gene. CDR3 residues: CASTIAGGGYEQYF. DNA of the CDR3: TGTGCCAGCACCATAGCGGGGGGAGGCTACGAGCAGTACTTC.

V gene TRBV28 combines with J gene TRBJ1-5; a possible D gene is TRBD1 (5 bases). Germline CDR1 reads MDHEN; CDR2 reads SYDVKM. The CDR3 extends over 17 amino acids. Trimming pared 3 bases from V and 1 base from J, leaving 16 bases between. CDR3 in DNA: TGTGCCAGCAGTTTCGACCCGTCTCGACAGAGCAATCAGCCCCAGCATTTT. It encodes CASSFDPSRQSNQPQHF.

This clone was found a few times. The genes are TRBV5-1 and TRBJ2-1; D might be TRBD1 (5 bases). With 1 base removed from V and 5 bases from J, the gap between germline ends came to 16 bases. CDR3 length equals 16 residues. Germline V lookup: CDR1 SGHRS, CDR2 YFSETQ. CDR3 DNA sequence: TGCGCCAGCAGCTTGTTGGGGCTCGAAAACCACAATGAGCAGTTCTTC. Translated, it gives CASSLLGLENHNEQFF.